What follows describes a single T cell receptor beta chain. TCRdb keeps only in-frame clones here, not all; method: immunoSEQ multiplex PCR. This table holds some 2.1 million clones, 95% found once. V was cut by 0 bases and J by 8 bases, with 14 bases left in between. This CDR3 spans 15 amino acids. Germline values: CDR1 SGHVS, CDR2 FQNEAQ. The entry originates in a study of shared clonotypes between healthy human individuals. The sequenced sample consisted of naive CD4+ T cells sorted from blood. Subset reported: CD45RA+ positively selected. This clonotype originated in a man aged 18 to 30 in good health. The chain links TRBV7-8 to TRBJ2-1; tentatively, D is TRBD1 (6 bases). Here the CDR3 reads CASSLALTGMDEQFF. In nucleotides, the CDR3 is TGTGCCAGCAGCTTAGCTTTGACAGGAATGGATGAGCAGTTCTTC.